One sample yielded the 28 T cell receptor beta chains listed below, sequenced in a study of blood T cell repertoires in COVID-19. The table came from immunoSEQ multiplex PCR; TCRdb's copy has only in-frame clones and leaves some out. The table has about 130,000 clones, approximately 81% seen once. The source material was peripheral blood. The origin of the receptors is a woman in her forties or fifties with acute or convalescent COVID-19.

This sequence joins TRBV24-1 and TRBJ1-2, with 7 bases fitting TRBD1. Germline CDR1 is KGHDR and CDR2 is SFDVKD. V lost 3 bases and J lost 4; bases outside the gene matches: 4. This CDR3 is built from 14 residues. In nucleotides, the CDR3 is TGTGCCACCAGTGATCCGGGACAGACCTATGGCTACACCTTC. It codes for CATSDPGQTYGYTF.

The chain links TRBV28 to TRBJ1-1; 10 bases match TRBD1. V trimming: 5 bases; J trimming: 7 bases; junction bases outside the gene matches: 7. The CDR3 loop spans 14 amino acids. The germline CDR1 and CDR2 sequences are MDHEN and SYDVKM. This chain's CDR3 is CASSRPDRGYEAFF. The CDR3 DNA sequence: TGTGCCAGCAGTAGACCGGACAGGGGGTATGAAGCTTTCTTT. Full variable domain (outside the CDR3, taken from reference TRBV28 and TRBJ1-1): DVKVTQSSRYLVKRTGEKVFLECVQDMDHENMFWYRQDPGLGLRLIYFSYDVKMKEKGDIPEGYSVSREKKERFSLILESASTNQTSMYLCASSRPDRGYEAFFGQGTRLTVV.

The chain employs TRBV11-1 and TRBJ2-7; 10 bases agree with TRBD1. This CDR3 is 15 amino acids long. The V gene end was trimmed by 5 bases and the J gene end by 0 bases; junction bases not matched to a gene: 4. From germline, CDR1 is SGHAT and CDR2 FQDESV (reference sequence). This chain's CDR3 is CASSDRDRGSYEQYF. The CDR3, as DNA: TGTGCCAGCAGCGACCGGGACAGGGGCTCCTACGAGCAGTACTTC.

The chain recombines TRBV19 with TRBJ1-1; the D gene is possibly TRBD1 (5 bases). The CDR3 has 15 residues. The germline V gene has CDR1 LNHDA and CDR2 SQIVND (reference sequence). Between the trimmed V and J ends, which lost 1 base and 1 base, there was a span of 10 bases. For the CDR3, the DNA is TGTGCCAGTAGTATAGCCGGAACAGGGAACACTGAAGCTTTCTTT. As protein: CASSIAGTGNTEAFF.

The V and J genes are TRBV7-9 and TRBJ1-1, with a weak D call TRBD1 (5 bases). Between the trimmed V and J ends, which lost 1 base and 0 bases, there was a span of 12 bases. The CDR3 totals 16 residues. Germline CDR1 and CDR2: SEHNR and FQNEAQ (reference sequence). The CDR3 bases are TGTGCCAGCAGCTTAGGTCTTGGGGGGTTGAACACTGAAGCTTTCTTT. Protein product: CASSLGLGGLNTEAFF.

The gene calls are TRBV5-1 and TRBJ1-2; the match to TRBD1 covers 7 bases. The CDR3 is 15 amino acids. Per germline, CDR1 SGHRS and CDR2 YFSETQ. J gave up 3 bases and V 4 bases, and 9 bases lay outside the gene matches. As DNA, the CDR3 is TGCGCCAGCAGCGAGGGGGCTGGGGGTTACTATGGCTACACCTTC. Its protein is CASSEGAGGYYGYTF.

The chain links TRBV5-4 to TRBJ2-2, with 8 bases identical to TRBD1. Germline V lookup: CDR1 SGHNT, CDR2 YYREEE (reference sequence). Trimming removed 0 bases from V and 7 bases from J; junction bases left unmatched: 14. CDR3 length: 18 residues. The CDR3 sequence: CASSLGGRGQGSGGELFF. Written as DNA, the CDR3 is TGTGCCAGCAGCTTGGGGGGCCGCGGACAGGGTTCGGGCGGGGAGCTGTTTTTT.

On this clone: This CDR3 is also generated by other DNA sequences in the sample. The gene calls are TRBV18 and TRBJ1-1; 9 bases are shared with TRBD1. Unmatched junction bases numbered 4, after V lost 4 bases and J lost 4 bases. Germline assignment: CDR1 KGHSH and CDR2 LQKENI. The CDR3 sequence is 14 residues long. CDR3 DNA: TGTGCCAGCTCACGGGGACAGGGAGGCACTGAAGCTTTCTTT. It translates to CASSRGQGGTEAFF.

The chain recombines TRBV7-3 with TRBJ2-6; possible D gene TRBD1, 6 bases. In germline, CDR1 is SGHTA, CDR2 FQGTGA. This CDR3 comprises 16 residues. With 4 bases removed from V and 0 bases from J, the gap between germline ends came to 10 bases. DNA for the CDR3: TGTGCCAGCAGCTCACAGGGAGCCTCTGGGGCCAACGTCCTGACTTTC. Translation gives CASSSQGASGANVLTF. Using reference TRBV7-3 and TRBJ2-6 for the parts outside the CDR3, the full variable domain is GAGVSQTPSNKVTEKGKYVELRCDPISGHTALYWYRQSLGQGPEFLIYFQGTGAADDSGLPNDRFFAVRPEGSVSTLKIQRTERGDSAVYLCASSSQGASGANVLTFGAGSRLTVL.

The CDR3 here is CASTTTGGPHEQFF. The CDR3 nucleotides are TGTGCCAGCACGACAACGGGAGGGCCGCATGAGCAGTTCTTC. The genes are TRBV21-1 and TRBJ2-1; TRBD2 is the table's D call, not checked against the DNA. TRBV21-1 is noted as a pseudogene. The CDR3 totals 14 residues.

This rearrangement joins TRBV28 to TRBJ1-1; unclear D gene. From germline, CDR1 is MDHEN and CDR2 SYDVKM. Trimming cost V 5 bases and J 6 bases, with 19 bases left between them. This CDR3 is 15 amino acids long. The CDR3 sequence is CASSRLYGVGAEAFF. CDR3 nucleotide sequence: TGTGCCAGCAGTCGCCTATACGGGGTTGGGGCTGAAGCTTTCTTT.

The chain combines TRBV24-1 with TRBJ2-3; a possible D gene is TRBD2 (6 bases). The CDR3 extends over 15 amino acids. V lost 5 bases and J lost 1, with 12 bases in between. CDR1 and CDR2 from the germline V gene are KGHDR and SFDVKD. The CDR3 loop is CATSASGAGTDTQYF. CDR3 coding DNA: TGTGCCACCAGTGCGTCGGGAGCTGGCACAGATACGCAGTATTTT.

This chain uses TRBV2 with TRBJ2-3; TRBD2 might be the D (6 bases). Deletions cut 5 bases from V and 2 bases from J, with 20 bases between. CDR3 size: 17 residues. Per germline, CDR1 SNHLY and CDR2 FYNNEI. Written as DNA, the CDR3 is TGTGCCAGCAGTTTCCCCAATAGCGGTACGATCACAGATACGCAGTATTTT. Translated: CASSFPNSGTITDTQYF.

This clone was recorded a few times. The gene calls are TRBV19 and TRBJ1-2; D remains unclear. The CDR3 runs to 14 residues. V lost 5 bases to trimming and J lost 5 bases, with 15 bases between them. Germline V gene sequence: CDR1 LNHDA, CDR2 SQIVND (reference sequence). The CDR3 region has the DNA TGTGCCAGTAGTTCCGGGGAGAGAAGATATGGCTACACCTTC. Translated: CASSSGERRYGYTF. The full variable domain, in which reference TRBV19 and TRBJ1-2 provide the parts outside the CDR3, is DGGITQSPKYLFRKEGQNVTLSCEQNLNHDAMYWYRQDPGQGLRLIYYSQIVNDFQKGDIAEGYSVSREKKESFPLTVTSAQKNPTAFYLCASSSGERRYGYTFGSGTRLTVV.

A single count supports this clone. This chain uses TRBV15 with TRBJ2-1; 14 positions match TRBD2. This CDR3 region has 15 residues. The trim removed 3 bases at V and 6 bases at J, leaving 1 base unmatched. The V gene's germline CDR1 is LNHNV and CDR2 YYDKDF (reference sequence). CDR3: CATSRGLAGVNEQFF. Here the CDR3 DNA reads TGTGCCACCAGCAGGGGACTAGCGGGAGTCAATGAGCAGTTCTTC.

CDR3 sequence (DNA): TGTGCCATCAGTGGGACCCGGGACAGCCTCTCCTACGAGCAGTACTTC. Translation gives CAISGTRDSLSYEQYF. The chain couples TRBV10-3 to TRBJ2-7, with 7 bases that match TRBD1. The CDR3 is 16 amino acids. V was clipped by 4 bases and J by 0 bases; unmatched bases: 9. Germline V gene lookup returns CDR1 ENHRY and CDR2 SYGVKD.

The V and J genes are TRBV29-1 and TRBJ1-1; D is unresolved. Trimming left V 5 bases short and J 2 bases short, with 9 bases between. Germline V CDR1 and CDR2: SQVTM, ANQGSEA. The CDR3 loop spans 12 amino acids. CDR3 region: CSVQRVNTEAFF. In DNA, the CDR3 is TGCAGCGTTCAGAGGGTAAACACTGAAGCTTTCTTT.

This chain links TRBV7-3 with TRBJ1-2, with D possibly TRBD1 on 6 matching bases. Germline CDR1 is SGHTA and CDR2 is FQGTGA. The CDR3 runs 16 residues. V lost 5 bases, J lost 2 bases, and 18 bases lay in between. CDR3 residues: CASSPGGGAINYGYTF. The CDR3 coding sequence is TGTGCCAGCAGCCCAGGCGGGGGCGCGATAAACTATGGCTACACCTTC.

This chain joins TRBV6-5 and TRBJ2-3; 8 bases agree with TRBD2. This CDR3 has 14 amino acids. J lost 3 bases, V lost 9 bases, and 8 bases had no gene match. Looked up from germline, CDR1 is MNHEY and CDR2 is SVGAGI. The CDR3 loop is CASSGGVTTDTQYF. The CDR3 DNA reads TGTGCCAGTTCCGGGGGGGTAACAACAGATACGCAGTATTTT.

This chain uses TRBV3-1 (or the pseudogene TRBV3-2) with TRBJ2-4, with 7 bases fitting TRBD2. The CDR3 covers 14 residues. In germline, CDR1 is LGHDT, CDR2 YNNKEL (reference sequence). Unmatched junction bases numbered 4, after V lost 4 bases and J lost 4 bases. CDR3 loop: CASSRSGGKNIQYF. CDR3 coding DNA: TGTGCCAGCAGCCGATCCGGGGGGAAAAACATTCAGTACTTC.

The genes are TRBV13 and TRBJ2-7; D may be TRBD2 (6 bases). Germline lookup yields CDR1 PRHDT and CDR2 FYEKMQ (reference sequence). The CDR3 length is 14 residues. Trimming stripped 1 base from V and 3 bases from J, with 10 bases between. CDR3 DNA: TGTGCCAGCAGCTTAGACGGGAGTGTCTACGAGCAGTACTTC. It specifies CASSLDGSVYEQYF.

The J gene is TRBJ1-1, the V gene TRBV5-1; 7 nucleotides agree with TRBD1. The CDR3 is made up of 16 amino acids. After removal of 4 bases from V and 1 base from J, the junction contained 10 bases not matched to a gene. CDR1 and CDR2 from the germline V gene are SGHRS and YFSETQ. The CDR3 sequence: CASSPPPGQRNTEAFF. The DNA for the CDR3 is TGCGCCAGCAGCCCCCCCCCGGGACAGAGGAACACTGAAGCTTTCTTT.

V is TRBV18 and J is TRBJ1-1, with D perhaps TRBD1 (6 bases). V lost 6 bases to trimming and J lost 3 bases, with 17 bases between them. The CDR3 runs to 15 residues. Germline loops: CDR1 KGHSH, CDR2 LQKENI. This chain's CDR3 is CASSPTDSYDTEAFF. CDR3 DNA: TGTGCCAGCTCCCCGACGGACAGTTACGACACTGAAGCTTTCTTT.

J is TRBJ2-7 and V is TRBV9; D ambiguous. Germline-derived CDR1 and CDR2 are SGDLS and YYNGEE. Trimming removed 2 bases from V and 2 bases from J, with 8 bases in between. This CDR3 region has 13 residues. The CDR3 spells CASSVAPPYEQYF. CDR3 nucleotide sequence: TGTGCCAGCAGCGTCGCGCCCCCCTACGAGCAGTACTTC.

The rearrangement uses TRBV4-1 and TRBJ1-1, with a weak D call TRBD1 (6 bases). From germline, CDR1 is MGHRA and CDR2 YSYEKL. The CDR3 covers 12 residues. V gave up 4 bases and J gave up 7 bases, with 10 bases separating them. CDR3: CASSPQGDEAFF. The CDR3 DNA sequence: TGCGCCAGCAGCCCACAGGGTGATGAAGCTTTCTTT.

This clone was picked up a small number of times. CDR3 in amino acids: CASSQEGAILGYEQYF. The CDR3 DNA sequence: TGCGCCAGCAGCCAAGAGGGGGCAATTCTGGGCTACGAGCAGTACTTC. The V call is TRBV4-1, the J call TRBJ2-7, with D possibly matching TRBD1 (6 bases). V was cut by 0 bases and J by 3 bases, with 15 bases left in between. There are 16 residues in the CDR3. In germline, CDR1 is MGHRA, CDR2 YSYEKL.

V usage is TRBV5-1 and J usage is TRBJ1-3; weak D call: TRBD1 (5 bases). CDR3 length equals 16 residues. Trimming shortened V by 5 bases and J by 4 bases, and 19 bases separated the two germline ends. The germline CDR1 and CDR2 sequences are SGHRS and YFSETQ. The CDR3 region has the DNA TGCGCCAGCAGGCGTGGGGGACTCCTCGCGGGAAACACCATATATTTT. This translates into CASRRGGLLAGNTIYF.

The rearrangement joins TRBV7-2 to TRBJ2-5; D is ambiguous. This CDR3 is 14 amino acids long. Germline V gene sequence: CDR1 SGHTA, CDR2 FQGNSA. Trimming removed 1 base from V and 1 base from J, with 7 bases in between. The CDR3 loop is CASSLGSIQETQYF. In DNA, the CDR3 is TGTGCCAGCAGCTTAGGAAGCATCCAAGAGACCCAGTACTTC.